The 21 T cell receptor beta chains in this list originate from one sample, sequenced in a study of cytomegalovirus exposure and HLA in healthy donors. PCR primers comprised 60 Vbeta and 13 Jbeta primers. The repertoire was sequenced with immunoSEQ multiplex PCR; TCRdb's copy has only in-frame clones and lacks some. The repertoire holds about 100,000 clones, with more than 60% as singletons. The sequenced sample was PBMCs. Every receptor here comes from a woman aged 18 to 35 in good health and CMV-seropositive.

The rearrangement links TRBV19 to TRBJ2-7; 9 bases fit TRBD2. The germline V gene encodes CDR1 LNHDA and CDR2 SQIVND (reference sequence). The CDR3 is 15 amino acids. J gave up 6 bases and V 3 bases, and 9 bases lay outside the gene matches. CDR3 loop: CASSIRVGLAGEQYF. The CDR3 nucleotides are TGTGCCAGTAGTATTAGGGTGGGACTAGCAGGCGAGCAGTACTTC.

This clone was seen just once. The chain carries TRBV18 and TRBJ2-2; TRBD1 matches 7 bases. Germline V gene sequence: CDR1 KGHSH, CDR2 LQKENI. The CDR3 runs to 15 residues. The ends lost 4 bases at V and 4 bases at J; junction bases unmatched: 6. The CDR3 bases are TGTGCCAGCTCACAAAACAGGGGCCTCACCGGGGAGCTGTTTTTT. The encoded protein is CASSQNRGLTGELFF.

The V and J genes are TRBV28 and TRBJ2-7; no definite D call. The CDR3 is 11 amino acids. V lost 5 bases and J lost 4, with 6 bases in between. Germline CDR1 reads MDHEN; CDR2 reads SYDVKM. Here the CDR3 DNA reads TGTGCCAGCAGTCCTACTTACGAGCAGTACTTC. Translating it yields CASSPTYEQYF. Full variable domain (outside the CDR3, taken from reference TRBV28 and TRBJ2-7): DVKVTQSSRYLVKRTGEKVFLECVQDMDHENMFWYRQDPGLGLRLIYFSYDVKMKEKGDIPEGYSVSREKKERFSLILESASTNQTSMYLCASSPTYEQYFGPGTRLTVT.

This clone showed up just once. This rearrangement joins TRBV6-5 to TRBJ1-1, with D possibly being TRBD1 (6 bases). The V gene lost 3 bases and the J gene lost 4 bases, with 15 bases spanning the gap. CDR1 is MNHEY, CDR2 SVGAGI, per germline. The CDR3 is made up of 15 amino acids. The CDR3 reads CASSYSGAGGTEAFF. The CDR3 bases are TGTGCCAGCAGTTATTCGGGGGCGGGGGGCACTGAAGCTTTCTTT.

The chain links TRBV27 to TRBJ2-4, with TRBD1 as a possible D gene (5 bases). V lost 5 bases to trimming and J lost 0 bases, with 14 bases between them. CDR1 is MNHEY, CDR2 SMNVEV, per germline (reference sequence). The CDR3 has 16 residues. CDR3 DNA sequence: TGTGCCAGCAGTCGAAGACAGCAACTAGCCAAAAACATTCAGTACTTC. Translating gives CASSRRQQLAKNIQYF.

V usage is TRBV19 and J usage is TRBJ2-3; 10 bases fit TRBD1. J lost 4 bases, V lost 6 bases, and 13 bases had no gene match. CDR1 is LNHDA and CDR2 is SQIVND in the germline V gene (reference sequence). The CDR3 runs 17 residues. CDR3 bases: TGTGCCAGTAGCCTATTGCCCGGGACAGGGGATCCAGATACGCAGTATTTT. Translated, it gives CASSLLPGTGDPDTQYF. The full variable domain, its missing parts supplied by reference TRBV19 and TRBJ2-3, is DGGITQSPKYLFRKEGQNVTLSCEQNLNHDAMYWYRQDPGQGLRLIYYSQIVNDFQKGDIAEGYSVSREKKESFPLTVTSAQKNPTAFYLCASSLLPGTGDPDTQYFGPGTRLTVL.

The chain carries TRBV11-2 and TRBJ2-7; TRBD2 matches at 11 bases. Germline V lookup: CDR1 SGHAT, CDR2 FQNNGV. V shed 5 bases and J 7 bases; nucleotides not matched to a gene: 16. The CDR3 totals 17 residues. The CDR3 sequence is CASSTIEVGLAGGEQYF. DNA for the CDR3: TGTGCCAGCAGCACTATAGAGGTAGGGCTAGCGGGAGGTGAGCAGTACTTC.

V and J are TRBV9 and TRBJ2-7, with 10 positions matching TRBD2. V dropped 2 bases and J dropped 3; count of bases not matched to a gene: 5. The length of the CDR3 is 15 residues. Germline CDR1 SGDLS, CDR2 YYNGEE. CDR3 nucleotide sequence: TGTGCCAGCAGCGTCTCCGGACTAGCGGTCTACGAGCAGTACTTC. Amino acid sequence: CASSVSGLAVYEQYF.

In regard to this clone: Other DNA sequences in the same sample also yield this CDR3. The chain is built from TRBV2 and TRBJ1-2, with D unresolved. Trimming removed 5 bases at V and 7 bases at J, with 8 bases between. Germline loops: CDR1 SNHLY, CDR2 FYNNEI. The CDR3 length is 11 residues. The DNA of the CDR3 is TGTGCCAGCAGTTCGGTTGGTGGCTACACCTTC. Encoded protein: CASSSVGGYTF.

This clone has only a few counts. The gene calls are TRBV19 and TRBJ2-1, with 7 positions matching TRBD2. The CDR3 sequence is 18 residues long. Germline-derived CDR1 and CDR2 are LNHDA and SQIVND (reference sequence). Trimming removed 3 bases from V and 2 bases from J; junction bases left unmatched: 13. Written as DNA, the CDR3 is TGTGCCAGTAGTATTTCTTGGGACTACCCTCCCACCTACAATGAGCAGTTCTTC. Its protein product is CASSISWDYPPTYNEQFF.

A single count supports this clone. The J gene is TRBJ1-3, the V gene TRBV5-4; a weak D match, TRBD1 (5 bases). The CDR3 is 12 amino acids. Per the germline V gene, CDR1 is SGHNT and CDR2 is YYREEE (reference sequence). V shed 10 bases and J shed 2 bases, with 10 bases lying between them. Here the CDR3 reads CAVQGAGNTIYF. In DNA form, the CDR3 reads TGTGCCGTTCAGGGTGCTGGAAACACCATATATTTT.

This chain uses TRBV7-2 with TRBJ2-7, with 12 bases lining up with TRBD2. The CDR3 extends over 15 amino acids. V gave up 7 bases and J gave up 4 bases; unmatched junction bases: 8. CDR1 is SGHTA and CDR2 is FQGNSA in the germline V gene. CDR3 region: CASNPRTSGMYEQYF. The CDR3 bases are TGTGCCAGCAACCCTCGGACTAGCGGGATGTACGAGCAGTACTTC.

This sequence joins TRBV6-5 and TRBJ2-1, with D perhaps matching TRBD2 (6 bases). Trimming pared 6 bases from V and 6 bases from J, leaving 18 bases between. The CDR3 consists of 15 residues. Per germline, CDR1 MNHEY and CDR2 SVGAGI. The CDR3 sequence: CASSLAGGWRNEQFF. For the CDR3, the DNA is TGTGCCAGCAGCCTAGCTGGGGGGTGGCGCAATGAGCAGTTCTTC.

V usage is TRBV7-2 and J usage is TRBJ2-1; possible D gene TRBD2, 5 bases. Trimming pared 2 bases from V and 9 bases from J, leaving 20 bases between. Germline CDR1 SGHTA, CDR2 FQGNSA. This CDR3 comprises 16 residues. The CDR3 sequence: CASSLSAILEGGEQFF. The CDR3 DNA reads TGTGCCAGCAGCTTATCCGCGATACTAGAAGGTGGTGAGCAGTTCTTC.

In its sample, this clone was seen a few times. Other DNA variants within this sample encode the same CDR3. The chain joins TRBV18 to TRBJ2-7; TRBD1 aligns across 8 bases. This CDR3 spans 15 amino acids. Germline V gene sequence: CDR1 KGHSH, CDR2 LQKENI. V lost 0 bases, J lost 2 bases, and 3 bases stayed unmatched. CDR3 DNA sequence: TGTGCCAGCTCACCACCCGGACAGGGAACCTACGAGCAGTACTTC. This codes for CASSPPGQGTYEQYF.

The chain uses TRBV28 and TRBJ2-7, with 7 bases that match TRBD1. Germline V gene sequence: CDR1 MDHEN, CDR2 SYDVKM. After removal of 5 bases from V and 2 bases from J, the junction contained 9 bases not matched to a gene. The CDR3 spans 15 residues. CDR3 loop: CASSPPPDRAYEQYF. In DNA form, the CDR3 reads TGTGCCAGCAGTCCCCCTCCCGACAGGGCCTACGAGCAGTACTTC.

A few counts support this clone. The chain carries TRBV30 and TRBJ2-1, with 9 nucleotides matching TRBD2. Germline V gene data show CDR1 as GTSNPN and CDR2 as SVGIG (reference sequence). The ends lost 1 base at V and 5 bases at J; junction bases unmatched: 0. This CDR3 contains 13 residues. CDR3: CAWSGLADNEQFF. CDR3 nucleotides: TGTGCCTGGAGTGGACTAGCGGACAATGAGCAGTTCTTC. Based on the CDR3 plus reference TRBV30 and TRBJ2-1, the full variable domain is SQTIHQWPATLVQPVGSPLSLECTVEGTSNPNLYWYRQAAGRGLQLLFYSVGIGQISSEVPQNLSASRPQDRQFILSSKKLLLSDSGFYLCAWSGLADNEQFFGPGTRLTVL.

CDR3 sequence: CASTSMVGGRALRPPETQYF. CDR3 in DNA: TGTGCCAGCACCTCCATGGTAGGGGGGAGGGCCCTCCGCCCCCCAGAGACCCAGTACTTC. This sequence joins TRBV6-4 and TRBJ2-5, with TRBD2 as a possible D gene (7 bases). This CDR3 is built from 20 residues. Trimming cost V 7 bases and J 4 bases, with 34 bases left between them. Germline V CDR1 and CDR2: MRHNA, SNTAGT.

Remarks on this clone: This sample includes further DNA sequences coding for the same CDR3. This chain connects TRBV7-2 to TRBJ2-7; 9 positions match TRBD1. This CDR3 spans 14 amino acids. V was clipped by 4 bases and J by 3 bases; unmatched bases: 4. The germline gives CDR1 SGHTA, CDR2 FQGNSA. The CDR3 DNA is TGTGCCAGCAGCTCCACAGGGGGCGGCTACGAGCAGTACTTC. Translating gives CASSSTGGGYEQYF.

The genes are TRBV7-3 and TRBJ2-1; 10 bases agree with TRBD2. Germline CDR1 is SGHTA and CDR2 is FQGTGA. The CDR3 has 14 residues. Trimming at V came to 6 bases and at J to 8 bases, leaving 7 bases not matched to a gene. The CDR3 sequence: CASSVLAGSDEQFF. In DNA, the CDR3 is TGTGCCAGCAGTGTACTAGCGGGAAGTGATGAGCAGTTCTTC.

V usage is TRBV4-2 and J usage is TRBJ2-3, with 7 nucleotides matching TRBD2. Unmatched junction bases numbered 4, after V lost 1 base and J lost 3 bases. The CDR3 extends over 15 amino acids. CDR1 is LGHNA and CDR2 is YNFKEQ in the germline V gene. CDR3 sequence reads: CASSQGGSETDTQYF. In nucleotides, the CDR3 is TGTGCCAGCAGCCAAGGCGGGAGCGAGACAGATACGCAGTATTTT.